This T cell receptor beta chain was observed in a study of identical twins. TCRdb re-analysed the 5' RACE reads in MiXCR, keeping a single row per CDR3 protein. The profile shows 540,000 or so distinct CDR3 sequences, about 20% of them singletons. A note on this clonotype: Its antigen is currently unknown.

Overall study results and limits: Shared out-of-frame alpha sequences (those common to twins) showed excess low generation probability.

The CDR3 length is 15 residues. The germline V and J ends were trimmed by 0 bases and 1 base, with 8 bases remaining between them. In germline, CDR1 is SGHAT, CDR2 FQNNGV. This sample was shared with a second study, whose subject was yellow fever vaccine responses in identical twins.

This clonotype was sampled from a woman in her late teens or twenties in good health. Specimen: CD4+ T cells sorted from blood. The chain recombines TRBV11-2 with TRBJ2-3; D might be TRBD2 (5 bases). CDR3 nucleotide sequence: TGTGCCAGCAGCTTAGACGGGATGGGCACAGATACGCAGTATTTT. This sequence encodes CASSLDGMGTDTQYF.